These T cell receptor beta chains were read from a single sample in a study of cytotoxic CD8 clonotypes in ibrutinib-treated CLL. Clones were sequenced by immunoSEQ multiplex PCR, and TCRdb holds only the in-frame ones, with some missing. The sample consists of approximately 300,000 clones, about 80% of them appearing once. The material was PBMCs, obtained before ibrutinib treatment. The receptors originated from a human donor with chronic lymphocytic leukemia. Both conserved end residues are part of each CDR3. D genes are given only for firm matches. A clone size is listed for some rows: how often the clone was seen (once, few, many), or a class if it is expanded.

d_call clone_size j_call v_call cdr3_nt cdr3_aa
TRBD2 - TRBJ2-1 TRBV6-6 TGTGCCAGCAGGCACTCCGGGACTAGTTCAAACAATGAGCAGTTCTTC CASRHSGTSSNNEQFF
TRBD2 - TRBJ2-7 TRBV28 TGTGCCAGCAGTTTAGGGACTAGCGGGAGTCTCTACGAGCAGTACTTC CASSLGTSGSLYEQYF
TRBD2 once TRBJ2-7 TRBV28 TGTGCCAGCAGTTTAATCCTGAGGACTAGCGGGATCTCCTACGAGCAGTACTTC CASSLILRTSGISYEQYF
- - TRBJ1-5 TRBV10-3 TGTGCCATCAGAGCGCAGGGAGATCAGCCCCAGCATTTT CAIRAQGDQPQHF
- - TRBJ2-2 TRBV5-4 TGTGCCAGCAGCTACGTAGGACAGCTAGTCACCGGGGAGCTGTTTTTT CASSYVGQLVTGELFF
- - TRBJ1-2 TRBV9 TGTGCCAGCAGCGTAGGGGCGGCTAACTATGGCTACACCTTC CASSVGAANYGYTF
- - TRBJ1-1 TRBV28 TGTGCCAGCAGTGCTCCCGGGACAGAAGCTTTCTTT CASSAPGTEAFF
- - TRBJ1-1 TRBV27 TGTGCCATCTTCATGAGGATCACTGAAGCTTTCTTT CAIFMRITEAFF
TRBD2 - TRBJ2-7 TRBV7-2 TGTGCCAGCAGCTTAGAACTAGCGGGAGGAGCCTACGAGCAGTACTTC CASSLELAGGAYEQYF
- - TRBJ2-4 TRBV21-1 TGTGCCAGCAGCGGACAGGGGGCTTCGAAAAACATTCAGTACTTC CASSGQGASKNIQYF
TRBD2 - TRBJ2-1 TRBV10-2 TGCGCCAGCAGTGGGACTAGCGGGACCTACAATGAGCAGTTCTTC CASSGTSGTYNEQFF
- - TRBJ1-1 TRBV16 TGTGCCAGCAGCCAGTCCAGACTGAACACTGAAGCTTTCTTT CASSQSRLNTEAFF
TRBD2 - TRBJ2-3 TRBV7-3 TGTGCCAGCAGCCCCGGACTAGCGGGAGATACGCAGTATTTT CASSPGLAGDTQYF
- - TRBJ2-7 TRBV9 TGTGCCAGCAGCGTAGGTTCGGGCTCCTACGAGCAGTACTTC CASSVGSGSYEQYF
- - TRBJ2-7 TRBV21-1 TGTGCCAGCAGCAAAGACCGGGACTACATTTACGAGCAGTACTTC CASSKDRDYIYEQYF
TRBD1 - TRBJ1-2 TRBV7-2 TGTGCCAGCAGCTTAGTAGGGACAGGCTACCAATCTAACTATGGCTACACCTTC CASSLVGTGYQSNYGYTF
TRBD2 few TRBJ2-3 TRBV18 TGTGCCAGCTCACCACTAGCGGGAGTAGATACGCAGTATTTT CASSPLAGVDTQYF
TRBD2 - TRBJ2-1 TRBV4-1 TGCGCCAGCAGCCAAGGACTAGCGGGAGTCGATGAGCAGTTCTTC CASSQGLAGVDEQFF
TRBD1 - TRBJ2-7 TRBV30 TGTGCCTGGAGTGTACGTGACAGGGGTCTATACGAGCAGTACTTC CAWSVRDRGLYEQYF
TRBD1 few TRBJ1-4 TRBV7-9 TGTGCCAGCAGCGGGACAGGTCATAATGAAAAACTGTTTTTT CASSGTGHNEKLFF
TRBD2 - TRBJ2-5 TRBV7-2 TGTGCCAGCAGCTTAACTAGCGGGAGTAGGGAGACCCAGTACTTC CASSLTSGSRETQYF
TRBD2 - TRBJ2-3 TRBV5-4 TGTGCCAGCAGCTCGGGACTAGCGGATACAGATACGCAGTATTTT CASSSGLADTDTQYF
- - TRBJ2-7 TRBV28 TGTGCCAGCCAGGGGAGCTCCTACGAGCAGTACTTC CASQGSSYEQYF
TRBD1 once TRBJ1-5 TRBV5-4 TGTGCCAGCAGCCTGGGACAGACCAATCAGCCCCAGCATTTT CASSLGQTNQPQHF
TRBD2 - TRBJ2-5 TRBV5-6 TGTGCCAGCAGAGCGGGGACTAGCGGGAGGGCCGGGGAGACCCAGTACTTC CASRAGTSGRAGETQYF
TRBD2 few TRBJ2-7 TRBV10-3 TGTGCCATCACCTCAGCGGGAGTCGAAAGTTCTCTCTACGAGCAGTACTTC CAITSAGVESSLYEQYF
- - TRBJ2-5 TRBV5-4 TGTGCCAGCAGCTTTAGTCGACCGGGGGCCCAGTACTTC CASSFSRPGAQYF
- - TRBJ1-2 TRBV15 TGTGCCACCAGCCGCTTGCTTAACTATGGCTACACCTTC CATSRLLNYGYTF
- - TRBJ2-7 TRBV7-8 TGTGCCAGCAGCTCGGCCACACAGGGCCTAACGGGCTACGAGCAGTACTTC CASSSATQGLTGYEQYF
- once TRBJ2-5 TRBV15 TGTGCCACCAGCAGAGATCGAGAGACCCAGTACTTC CATSRDRETQYF
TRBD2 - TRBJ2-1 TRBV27 TGTGCCAGCAGTCCGGGGACTAGCGGTTACAATGAGCAGTTCTTC CASSPGTSGYNEQFF
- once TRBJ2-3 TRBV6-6 TGTGCCAGCAGTACCCCGAGTGATACGCAGTATTTT CASSTPSDTQYF